This T cell receptor (beta chain) appears in the sequencing data of a study of blood T cells in healthy people across ages. Findings and limits, study-wide: Among long-lived donors, naive CD4+ cells were more numerous and diversity higher than in aged donors.

Sample-barcoded 5' priming and a J-beta primer mix drove a second PCR of roughly 7 to 11 cycles. TCRdb reprocessed the 5' RACE reads with MiXCR, giving one entry per CDR3 protein. Of around 1.7 million distinct CDR3 sequences listed, 28% were seen once; the top ten hold 7% to 9%. For this clonotype: Its antigen is undetermined.

Germline assignment: CDR1 MGHRA and CDR2 YSYEKL. The CDR3 length is 14 residues. The clonotype originates from a woman between 25 and 40 years old in good health. This rearrangement joins TRBV4-1 to TRBJ2-7; D unresolved. Near its end, the DNA agrees better with TRBJ2-5, so the J call may be wrong. The sequencing input was blood. CDR3 loop: CASSQGNNWETQYF. In DNA form, the CDR3 reads TGCGCCAGCAGCCAAGGCAATAATTGGGAGACCCAGTACTTC.